Sequencing of this TCR beta chain was carried out in a study of graft-versus-host responses after intestinal transplantation. Study-wide results and caveats: Peak circulating GvH clone levels were associated with early post-transplant HvG declines. Recipient marrow harbored GvH clones, some of which surfaced first in ileum or blood. Within allografts, high graft-versus-host to host-versus-graft clonal ratios were seen among patients with graft-donor T cell macrochimerism.

The CDR3 sequence is 14 residues long. Germline lookup yields CDR1 SGHRS and CDR2 YFSETQ. V lost 4 bases and J lost 3, with 12 bases in between. Produced via immunoSEQ multiplex PCR; TCRdb's table is partial and in-frame only. The sample has 10,000 to 15,000 clones; under 40% are singletons. The authors combined around 200,000 CFSE-labeled responder cells with around 200,000 irradiated, violet-dye-labeled stimulator cells in plates. Sorted cells were CFSE-low CD3+CD4+ or CD3+CD8+ proliferating responders. This TCR was recovered from a human patient who received an intestinal transplant. The material was alloreactive CD8+ T cells from a mixed lymphocyte reaction culture, obtained before intestinal transplant. Subset denoted: CFSE-low proliferating T cells sorted from roughly six-day pre-transplant mixed lymphocyte reaction (GvH or HvG direction). The chain joins TRBV5-1 to TRBJ2-3; D gene unclear. The CDR3 spells CASSPLMGTDTQYF. The CDR3 nucleotides are TGCGCCAGCAGCCCACTCATGGGAACAGATACGCAGTATTTT.